Below are 13 T cell receptor beta chains sequenced from a single sample in a study of blood T cell repertoires in COVID-19. The assay was immunoSEQ multiplex PCR, and TCRdb's table has in-frame clones only and misses some. The top ten clones hold around 7.9% of a sample with some 490,000 clones, around 85% of them seen once. The specimen sequenced was PBMCs or T cells enriched from blood (not recorded which). Receptors originate from a woman in her fifties or sixties who had recovered from COVID-19.

The rearrangement links TRBV5-1 to TRBJ1-3; TRBD1 is a possible D gene (5 bases). V was trimmed by 0 bases and J by 4 bases, leaving 8 bases between them. Germline V gives CDR1 SGHRS, CDR2 YFSETQ. The CDR3 consists of 14 residues. The CDR3 coding sequence is TGCGCCAGCAGCTTGGGGGCAGGGGGAAACACCATATATTTT. Its protein product is CASSLGAGGNTIYF.

This chain's CDR3 is CASSQDDRVYTF. CDR3 nucleotide sequence: TGTGCCAGCAGCCAAGACGACAGGGTCTACACCTTC. The chain couples TRBV4-2 to TRBJ1-2, with 7 nucleotides matching TRBD1. Germline V gene data show CDR1 as LGHNA and CDR2 as YNFKEQ. V was clipped by 0 bases and J by 10 bases; unmatched bases: 2. The CDR3 has 12 amino acids.

The chain recombines TRBV18 with TRBJ1-5; no clear D gene. V lost 2 bases and J lost 2, with 4 bases in between. This CDR3 comprises 13 residues. The V gene's germline CDR1 is KGHSH and CDR2 LQKENI. CDR3 coding DNA: TGTGCCAGCTCACCAGAGGGCAATCAGCCCCAGCATTTT. This codes for CASSPEGNQPQHF. Together with reference TRBV18 and TRBJ1-5, the CDR3 gives the full variable domain: NAGVMQNPRHLVRRRGQEARLRCSPMKGHSHVYWYRQLPEEGLKFMVYLQKENIIDESGMPKERFSAEFPKEGPSILRIQQVVRGDSAAYFCASSPEGNQPQHFGDGTRLSIL.

The chain links TRBV12-3 or TRBV12-4 to TRBJ1-2, with D perhaps TRBD1 (6 bases). Trimming pared 6 bases from V and 7 bases from J, leaving 12 bases between. The CDR3 consists of 12 residues. CDR3 coding DNA: TGTGCCAGCAGCCACAGGGTTGGTGGCTACACCTTC. Translated, it gives CASSHRVGGYTF.

V is TRBV27 and J is TRBJ1-3, with D possibly TRBD1 on 5 matching bases. The CDR3 length is 16 residues. From germline, CDR1 is MNHEY and CDR2 SMNVEV (reference sequence). The V end was cut by 5 bases, the J end by 0 bases, with 14 bases between. The CDR3 region is CASSPGGALSGNTIYF. CDR3 DNA sequence: TGTGCCAGCAGTCCCGGGGGTGCCCTCTCTGGAAACACCATATATTTT.

The chain uses TRBV5-1 and TRBJ2-1; TRBD2 agrees at 11 bases. J was trimmed by 4 bases and V by 3 bases; bases with no gene match: 6. The CDR3 has 16 amino acids. Per germline, CDR1 SGHRS and CDR2 YFSETQ. The CDR3 nucleotides read TGCGCCAGCAGCTCGCCCGGGACTAGCGGATACAATGAGCAGTTCTTC. This codes for CASSSPGTSGYNEQFF.

This chain uses TRBV9 with TRBJ1-1; 10 nucleotides line up with TRBD1. The CDR3 runs 11 residues. V was clipped by 3 bases and J by 10 bases; unmatched bases: 0. CDR1 and CDR2 from the germline V gene are SGDLS and YYNGEE. The CDR3 sequence is CASSGTGGAFF. The DNA for the CDR3 is TGTGCCAGCAGCGGGACAGGGGGAGCTTTCTTT.

The table lists this clone with a few counts. The chain links TRBV19 to TRBJ1-2; no clear D. CDR3 length: 13 residues. Germline CDR1 LNHDA, CDR2 SQIVND (reference sequence). CDR3 DNA sequence: TGTGTCAGCAGCGATGACGGGAACTATGGCTACACCTTC. Translation gives CVSSDDGNYGYTF.

The chain joins TRBV28 to TRBJ2-7, with 8 bases aligning to TRBD1. CDR1 is MDHEN, CDR2 SYDVKM, per germline. This CDR3 contains 14 residues. With V trimmed by 3 bases and J by 3 bases, 4 bases remained unmatched. The CDR3 region has the DNA TGTGCCAGCAGTTTTGGACAGGGAAACTACGAGCAGTACGTC. It specifies CASSFGQGNYEQYV.

The J gene is TRBJ1-2, the V gene TRBV6-5; TRBD1 matches 8 bases. Losses at the gene ends were 5 bases for V and 7 bases for J; bases not matched to a gene: 9. Per germline, CDR1 MNHEY and CDR2 SVGAGI. The CDR3 runs to 14 residues. This CDR3 is CASSRDRKAFGYTF. CDR3 coding DNA: TGTGCCAGCAGTAGGGACAGGAAAGCGTTTGGCTACACCTTC.

V is TRBV12-3 or TRBV12-4 and J is TRBJ1-2; D not certain. The CDR3 has 13 residues. V was clipped by 3 bases and J by 4 bases, with 9 bases between them. CDR3 in DNA: TGTGCCAGCAGTTTTGAGTCCATCTATGGCTACACCTTC. Translating gives CASSFESIYGYTF.

The genes are TRBV3-1 (or the pseudogene TRBV3-2) and TRBJ1-1; D gene ambiguous. This CDR3 region has 14 residues. From germline, CDR1 is LGHDT and CDR2 YNNKEL (reference sequence). Trimming pared 0 bases from V and 4 bases from J, leaving 9 bases between. The CDR3, as DNA: TGTGCCAGCAGCCAAGAGGCTGAAAGCACTGAAGCTTTCTTT. It codes for CASSQEAESTEAFF.

V gene TRBV5-1 combines with J gene TRBJ2-2; D is possibly TRBD2 (6 bases). The V gene's germline CDR1 is SGHRS and CDR2 YFSETQ. V shed 4 bases and J shed 2 bases, with 15 bases lying between them. This CDR3 is built from 16 residues. The CDR3 loop is CASSTEIGTNTGELFF. The CDR3 coding sequence is TGCGCCAGCAGCACGGAAATTGGGACTAACACCGGGGAGCTGTTTTTT.